This record covers a single T cell receptor beta chain. These data are taken from a study of cytomegalovirus exposure and HLA in healthy donors. Study details: There were 65 million to 85 million unique TCRs (from HLA-typed donors) in an early data release.

The CDR3 spans 18 residues. Trimming pared 4 bases from V and 0 bases from J, leaving 22 bases between. Germline CDR1 reads SGDLS; CDR2 reads YYNGEE. Primers included in the PCR were 60 Vbeta and 13 Jbeta primers. Profiling relied on immunoSEQ multiplex PCR, and the TCRdb table lists in-frame clones only, not all of them. The sample holds about 200,000 clones, 60% to 80% seen once. The clonotype was recovered from a man between 18 and 29 years old in good health and CMV-seronegative. V usage is TRBV9 and J usage is TRBJ1-1; TRBD1 is a possible D gene (5 bases). The sequenced material came from PBMCs. CDR3 DNA sequence: TGTGCCAGCAGCCGATCGGGGGGGAAGGGTACGGTGAACACTGAAGCTTTCTTT. Amino acid sequence: CASSRSGGKGTVNTEAFF.